A selection of T cell receptor beta chains follows, all from one sample in a study of cytomegalovirus exposure and HLA in healthy donors. Assay: immunoSEQ multiplex PCR; the TCRdb copy retains only in-frame clones and omits some. The repertoire holds 55,000 to 80,000 clones, with 50% to 80% as singletons. What was sequenced was PBMCs. The source is a man aged 35 to 55 in good health and CMV-seropositive. The CDR3 runs from the conserved cysteine through the conserved F or W. The D gene is left open where the match is weak. For some rows the clone size is stated as once, few or many, or as a class when expanded; others skip it.

J gene: TRBJ1-3; D gene: NA; V gene: TRBV5-4; clone size: NA; CDR3 protein: CASSLGLIPGNTIYF; CDR3 DNA: TGTGCCAGCAGCTTAGGACTTATACCTGGAAACACCATATATTTT
J gene: TRBJ2-5; D gene: NA; V gene: TRBV7-8; clone size: NA; CDR3 protein: CASSADGKSAQYF; CDR3 DNA: TGTGCCAGCAGCGCGGACGGGAAGTCGGCCCAGTACTTC
J gene: TRBJ2-3; D gene: TRBD1; V gene: TRBV5-1; clone size: NA; CDR3 protein: CASSAPGQGDTQYF; CDR3 DNA: TGCGCCAGCAGCGCCCCGGGACAGGGGGACACGCAGTATTTT
J gene: TRBJ2-3; D gene: NA; V gene: TRBV5-4; clone size: NA; CDR3 protein: CASSFRRGVGTDTQYF; CDR3 DNA: TGTGCCAGCAGCTTTAGACGCGGAGTGGGCACAGATACGCAGTATTTT
J gene: TRBJ2-7; D gene: TRBD1; V gene: TRBV27; clone size: NA; CDR3 protein: CASSSTGVTEQYF; CDR3 DNA: TGTGCCAGCAGTTCGACAGGGGTTACCGAGCAGTACTTC
J gene: TRBJ1-2; D gene: NA; V gene: TRBV4-1; clone size: NA; CDR3 protein: CASSQSIRDTKSRYGYTF; CDR3 DNA: TGCGCCAGCAGCCAATCAATTAGAGACACCAAATCGAGATATGGCTACACCTTC
J gene: TRBJ1-2; D gene: TRBD1; V gene: TRBV6-6; clone size: NA; CDR3 protein: CASSLTYRDRGDGYTF; CDR3 DNA: TGTGCCAGCAGTTTAACTTACCGGGACAGGGGAGATGGCTACACCTTC
J gene: TRBJ2-5; D gene: TRBD1; V gene: TRBV2; clone size: once; CDR3 protein: CASRVQGEQYF; CDR3 DNA: TGTGCCAGCAGGGTCCAGGGGGAGCAGTACTTC
J gene: TRBJ2-3; D gene: TRBD1; V gene: TRBV7-9; clone size: few; CDR3 protein: CASSLGGQGGADTQYF; CDR3 DNA: TGTGCCAGCAGCTTAGGGGGACAGGGGGGGGCAGATACGCAGTATTTT
J gene: TRBJ2-2; D gene: NA; V gene: TRBV30; clone size: once; CDR3 protein: CAWSVARGELFF; CDR3 DNA: TGTGCCTGGAGTGTAGCGCGGGGGGAGCTGTTTTTT
J gene: TRBJ1-2; D gene: NA; V gene: TRBV5-6; clone size: once; CDR3 protein: CASSSDEDYGYTF; CDR3 DNA: TGTGCCAGCAGCTCCGATGAGGACTATGGCTACACCTTC
J gene: TRBJ1-5; D gene: NA; V gene: TRBV2; clone size: few; CDR3 protein: CASKQQNSNQPQHF; CDR3 DNA: TGTGCCAGCAAACAACAGAATAGCAATCAGCCCCAGCATTTT
J gene: TRBJ1-2; D gene: TRBD1; V gene: TRBV7-8; clone size: NA; CDR3 protein: CASSSDRAFAGPIRNYGYTF; CDR3 DNA: TGTGCCAGCAGCTCTGACAGGGCCTTCGCCGGCCCCATTAGAAACTATGGCTACACCTTC
J gene: TRBJ1-1; D gene: TRBD1; V gene: TRBV6-1; clone size: medium-sized; CDR3 protein: CASGTGEATEAFF; CDR3 DNA: TGTGCCAGCGGGACAGGAGAGGCCACTGAAGCTTTCTTT
J gene: TRBJ1-1; D gene: NA; V gene: TRBV18; clone size: NA; CDR3 protein: CASSPRSNTEAFF; CDR3 DNA: TGTGCCAGCTCGCCTCGGAGTAACACTGAAGCTTTCTTT
J gene: TRBJ1-3; D gene: NA; V gene: TRBV30; clone size: NA; CDR3 protein: CAWSVGGAGNTIYF; CDR3 DNA: TGTGCCTGGAGTGTCGGGGGTGCTGGAAACACCATATATTTT
J gene: TRBJ1-2; D gene: NA; V gene: TRBV11-1; clone size: NA; CDR3 protein: CASSRGGDGDGYTF; CDR3 DNA: TGTGCCAGCAGCCGAGGGGGAGACGGCGATGGCTACACCTTC
J gene: TRBJ2-7; D gene: TRBD1; V gene: TRBV28; clone size: NA; CDR3 protein: CASSLNLEDRGGYEQYF; CDR3 DNA: TGTGCCAGCAGTTTAAACTTGGAAGACAGGGGCGGCTACGAGCAGTACTTC
J gene: TRBJ1-4; D gene: NA; V gene: TRBV5-6; clone size: NA; CDR3 protein: CASNLGGDVGEKLFF; CDR3 DNA: TGTGCCAGCAACCTGGGAGGGGATGTAGGGGAAAAACTGTTTTTT
J gene: TRBJ1-4; D gene: NA; V gene: TRBV19; clone size: NA; CDR3 protein: CASSIRENEKLFF; CDR3 DNA: TGTGCCAGTAGTATTCGAGAAAATGAAAAACTGTTTTTT
J gene: TRBJ1-5; D gene: NA; V gene: TRBV30; clone size: NA; CDR3 protein: CAWSVTANQPQHF; CDR3 DNA: TGTGCCTGGAGTGTAACAGCCAATCAGCCCCAGCATTTT
J gene: TRBJ2-2; D gene: TRBD2; V gene: TRBV7-2; clone size: NA; CDR3 protein: CASSSLAGGTGELFF; CDR3 DNA: TGTGCCAGCAGCTCCTTAGCGGGGGGGACCGGGGAGCTGTTTTTT
J gene: TRBJ2-5; D gene: NA; V gene: TRBV7-8; clone size: NA; CDR3 protein: CASSLIGSGIPQETQYF; CDR3 DNA: TGTGCCAGCAGCTTAATTGGATCAGGGATACCCCAAGAGACCCAGTACTTC
J gene: TRBJ1-4; D gene: NA; V gene: TRBV5-3; clone size: NA; CDR3 protein: CARSLVRATSGKLFF; CDR3 DNA: TGTGCCAGAAGCTTGGTTAGGGCCACTAGCGGAAAACTGTTTTTT
J gene: TRBJ1-1; D gene: NA; V gene: TRBV2; clone size: NA; CDR3 protein: CASRVGQANTEAFF; CDR3 DNA: TGTGCCAGCAGGGTGGGACAAGCGAACACTGAAGCTTTCTTT
J gene: TRBJ2-3; D gene: TRBD1; V gene: TRBV9; clone size: NA; CDR3 protein: CASSSGTDFADTQYF; CDR3 DNA: TGTGCCAGCAGCTCCGGGACAGATTTTGCAGATACGCAGTATTTT
J gene: TRBJ1-1; D gene: NA; V gene: TRBV27; clone size: few; CDR3 protein: CASSFTREDTEAFF; CDR3 DNA: TGTGCCAGCAGTTTTACCAGGGAAGACACTGAAGCTTTCTTT
J gene: TRBJ2-1; D gene: NA; V gene: TRBV5-8; clone size: once; CDR3 protein: CASSHSTGYNEQFF; CDR3 DNA: TGTGCCAGCAGCCATTCGACAGGATACAATGAGCAGTTCTTC
J gene: TRBJ1-5; D gene: TRBD1; V gene: TRBV7-6; clone size: NA; CDR3 protein: CASSEEQGAIDQPQHF; CDR3 DNA: TGTGCCAGCAGCGAAGAGCAGGGGGCGATTGATCAGCCCCAGCATTTT
J gene: TRBJ2-7; D gene: TRBD1; V gene: TRBV5-4; clone size: NA; CDR3 protein: CASSLQSGTGKAYEQYF; CDR3 DNA: TGTGCCAGCAGCTTGCAATCCGGGACAGGAAAGGCCTACGAGCAGTACTTC
J gene: TRBJ2-7; D gene: TRBD1; V gene: TRBV30; clone size: NA; CDR3 protein: CAWSDDRVYEQYF; CDR3 DNA: TGTGCCTGGAGCGACGACAGGGTCTACGAGCAGTACTTC
J gene: TRBJ2-1; D gene: TRBD1; V gene: TRBV4-1; clone size: NA; CDR3 protein: CASSQYGQAPQFF; CDR3 DNA: TGCGCCAGCAGCCAATACGGACAGGCCCCACAGTTCTTC
J gene: TRBJ1-3; D gene: TRBD1; V gene: TRBV7-2; clone size: once; CDR3 protein: CASSPGGTARFSGNTIYF; CDR3 DNA: TGTGCCAGCAGCCCAGGGGGGACAGCCAGATTTTCTGGAAACACCATATATTTT
J gene: TRBJ2-2; D gene: TRBD1; V gene: TRBV10-1; clone size: NA; CDR3 protein: CASSGDRGELFF; CDR3 DNA: TGCGCCAGCAGTGGGGACAGGGGGGAGCTGTTTTTT
J gene: TRBJ1-2; D gene: NA; V gene: TRBV7-3; clone size: NA; CDR3 protein: CASSTEGGGGYTF; CDR3 DNA: TGTGCCAGCAGCACAGAGGGGGGAGGGGGCTACACCTTC
J gene: TRBJ2-7; D gene: NA; V gene: TRBV2; clone size: NA; CDR3 protein: CASSRPDSSYEQYF; CDR3 DNA: TGTGCCAGCAGTCGACCTGACAGCTCCTACGAGCAGTACTTC
J gene: TRBJ1-4; D gene: NA; V gene: TRBV2; clone size: NA; CDR3 protein: CASRGGTTNEKLFF; CDR3 DNA: TGTGCCAGCAGGGGGGGAACAACTAATGAAAAACTGTTTTTT
J gene: TRBJ2-3; D gene: NA; V gene: TRBV7-7; clone size: few; CDR3 protein: CASSAISSTDTQYF; CDR3 DNA: TGTGCTAGCAGCGCTATATCTAGCACAGATACGCAGTATTTT
J gene: TRBJ2-3; D gene: TRBD2; V gene: TRBV9; clone size: NA; CDR3 protein: CASSPGLVASTDTQYF; CDR3 DNA: TGTGCCAGCAGTCCGGGACTAGTCGCTAGCACAGATACGCAGTATTTT
J gene: TRBJ1-2; D gene: NA; V gene: TRBV5-8; clone size: once; CDR3 protein: CASSFKGRWKTYGYTF; CDR3 DNA: TGTGCCAGCAGCTTTAAGGGGCGGTGGAAAACCTATGGCTACACCTTC
J gene: TRBJ1-2; D gene: NA; V gene: TRBV30; clone size: once; CDR3 protein: CAWSGARTRGYTF; CDR3 DNA: TGTGCCTGGAGTGGCGCCCGGACACGGGGCTACACCTTC